This is a list of T cell receptor beta chains from one sample in a study of human T cells and chemical hapten exposure. TCRdb analysed the RACE reads with MiXCR anew, one entry per CDR3 protein. Seen here are nearly 350,000 distinct CDR3 sequences, around 7% observed once, and the top ten hold approximately 8%. The specimen comprised whole blood, sampled in connection with sensitization to the hapten diphenylcyclopropenone (DPC). The receptor source for this set is a young woman with alopecia areata. Some clones in this sample may be carry-over from other donors' samples. Each CDR3 is given with its conserved first and last residue. The D gene is left open where the match is weak. The listing skips clone size in some rows; elsewhere it reads once, few, many or a size class.

TRBJ2-7 | few | NA | TRBV2 | TGTGCCAGCAGTGCCTCTAGCAGCGACGAGCAGTACTTC | CASSASSSDEQYF
TRBJ1-1 | many | NA | TRBV6-5 | TGTGCCAGCAGTTACGACGGTAACACTGAAGCTTTCTTT | CASSYDGNTEAFF
TRBJ2-4 | many | NA | TRBV5-1 | TGCGCCAGCAGCTTGGGGACTGTCGATGGGAACATTCAGTACTTC | CASSLGTVDGNIQYF
TRBJ1-1 | NA | NA | TRBV10-3 | TGTGCCATCAGTGTTAGGGATTCAGGAGCTGAAGCTTTCTTT | CAISVRDSGAEAFF
TRBJ2-2 | NA | NA | TRBV6-1 | TGTGCCAGCAGCCAGACAAGCGCGAACACCGGGGAGCTGTTTTTT | CASSQTSANTGELFF
TRBJ2-5 | NA | TRBD2 | TRBV4-2 | TGTGCCAGCAGCTTAGGCGGGGGGCCGGAGACCCAGTACTTC | CASSLGGGPETQYF
TRBJ2-6 | few | NA | TRBV6-1 | TGTGCCCATACTAATGCCGGGGCTGGGGCCAACGTCCTGACTTTC | CAHTNAGAGANVLTF
TRBJ1-2 | few | NA | TRBV20-1 | TGCAGTGCTAGAGGGGACGGCCTTTTCTATGGCTACACCTTC | CSARGDGLFYGYTF
TRBJ1-1 | few | NA | TRBV5-4 | TGTGCCAGCAGCCTCCCCTGGGACACTGAAGCTTTCTTT | CASSLPWDTEAFF
TRBJ1-2 | many | NA | TRBV4-1 | TGCGCCAGCAGCCAAGATTGGGGGCTTGGCTATGGCTACACCTTC | CASSQDWGLGYGYTF
TRBJ1-1 | NA | TRBD1 | TRBV4-1 | TGCGCCAGCAGCCCACCCATAGCCGGGACAGGGGAAGCTTTCTTT | CASSPPIAGTGEAFF
TRBJ1-1 | NA | NA | TRBV6-2/TRBV6-3 | TGTGCCAGCAGCCCACAGGGAATTACTGAAGCTTTCTTT | CASSPQGITEAFF
TRBJ1-4 | many | NA | TRBV20-1 | TGCAGTGCTAGGAAGGGGATTACTAATGAAAAACTGTTTTTT | CSARKGITNEKLFF
TRBJ2-5 | many | TRBD2 | TRBV6-6 | TGTGCCAGCAGTTACTCAACTAGCGGGGGCGGGTCAGAGACCCAGTACTTC | CASSYSTSGGGSETQYF
TRBJ2-2 | many | TRBD1 | TRBV4-2 | TGTGCCAGCAGCCAACCCCGGGACAGGGATTTTCCCGGGGAGCTGTTTTTT | CASSQPRDRDFPGELFF
TRBJ2-6 | few | TRBD2 | TRBV6-4 | TGTGCCAGCAGTCCCCGGGGCGGGGGTGTTGGGGCCAACGTCCTGACTTTC | CASSPRGGGVGANVLTF
TRBJ1-6 | few | TRBD1 | TRBV27 | TGTGCCAGCAGTTTATATGACAGGGGCAATTCACCCCTCCACTTT | CASSLYDRGNSPLHF
TRBJ2-6 | many | NA | TRBV5-1 | TGCGCCAGCAGCTTGAGTGATGGGGCCAACGTCCTGACTTTC | CASSLSDGANVLTF
TRBJ1-1 | many | NA | TRBV29-1 | TGCAGCGTCGACAGGAACACTGAAGCTTTCTTT | CSVDRNTEAFF
TRBJ1-2 | NA | NA | TRBV5-1 | TGCGCCAGCAGCCCGCCTCAGAACTATGGCTACACCTTC | CASSPPQNYGYTF
TRBJ2-2 | many | NA | TRBV24-1 | TGTGCCACCAGTGAGAGGGAGAACACCGGGGAGCTGTTTTTT | CATSERENTGELFF
TRBJ2-5 | NA | TRBD1 | TRBV27 | TGTGCCAGCAGTTTCCGTTCCCCGGACAGGGGAGAGACCCAGTACTTC | CASSFRSPDRGETQYF
TRBJ1-2 | few | NA | TRBV7-3 | TGTGCCAGCAGCTTAATTGGGGGCGGCTATGGCTACACCTTC | CASSLIGGGYGYTF
TRBJ1-2 | few | NA | TRBV20-1 | TGCAGTGCTAGCGGACTACCTAACTATGGCTACACCTTC | CSASGLPNYGYTF
TRBJ2-3 | many | NA | TRBV20-1 | TGCAGTGCTCCTGGGGCAGGTGGATCCCGTTTGACAGATACGCAGTATTTT | CSAPGAGGSRLTDTQYF
TRBJ2-5 | many | TRBD2 | TRBV6-5 | TGTGCCACCTACATGGCGGGGGAGGAGACCCAGTACTTC | CATYMAGEETQYF
TRBJ2-2 | many | NA | TRBV6-5 | TGTGCCAGCAGTTACGCGGGGTTATCATCCGGGGAGCTGTTTTTT | CASSYAGLSSGELFF
TRBJ2-7 | many | NA | TRBV7-2 | TGTGCCAGCAGCTTTGACCGGGGTTGGTGCGAGCAGTACTTC | CASSFDRGWCEQYF
TRBJ2-6 | many | NA | TRBV6-5 | TGTGCCAGCAGTACCGGCGAGGGTGATGGGGCCAACGTCCTGACTTTC | CASSTGEGDGANVLTF
TRBJ2-2 | NA | NA | TRBV4-3 | TGCGCCAGCAGCCAAGATCGGCGCACCGGGGAGCTGTTTTTT | CASSQDRRTGELFF